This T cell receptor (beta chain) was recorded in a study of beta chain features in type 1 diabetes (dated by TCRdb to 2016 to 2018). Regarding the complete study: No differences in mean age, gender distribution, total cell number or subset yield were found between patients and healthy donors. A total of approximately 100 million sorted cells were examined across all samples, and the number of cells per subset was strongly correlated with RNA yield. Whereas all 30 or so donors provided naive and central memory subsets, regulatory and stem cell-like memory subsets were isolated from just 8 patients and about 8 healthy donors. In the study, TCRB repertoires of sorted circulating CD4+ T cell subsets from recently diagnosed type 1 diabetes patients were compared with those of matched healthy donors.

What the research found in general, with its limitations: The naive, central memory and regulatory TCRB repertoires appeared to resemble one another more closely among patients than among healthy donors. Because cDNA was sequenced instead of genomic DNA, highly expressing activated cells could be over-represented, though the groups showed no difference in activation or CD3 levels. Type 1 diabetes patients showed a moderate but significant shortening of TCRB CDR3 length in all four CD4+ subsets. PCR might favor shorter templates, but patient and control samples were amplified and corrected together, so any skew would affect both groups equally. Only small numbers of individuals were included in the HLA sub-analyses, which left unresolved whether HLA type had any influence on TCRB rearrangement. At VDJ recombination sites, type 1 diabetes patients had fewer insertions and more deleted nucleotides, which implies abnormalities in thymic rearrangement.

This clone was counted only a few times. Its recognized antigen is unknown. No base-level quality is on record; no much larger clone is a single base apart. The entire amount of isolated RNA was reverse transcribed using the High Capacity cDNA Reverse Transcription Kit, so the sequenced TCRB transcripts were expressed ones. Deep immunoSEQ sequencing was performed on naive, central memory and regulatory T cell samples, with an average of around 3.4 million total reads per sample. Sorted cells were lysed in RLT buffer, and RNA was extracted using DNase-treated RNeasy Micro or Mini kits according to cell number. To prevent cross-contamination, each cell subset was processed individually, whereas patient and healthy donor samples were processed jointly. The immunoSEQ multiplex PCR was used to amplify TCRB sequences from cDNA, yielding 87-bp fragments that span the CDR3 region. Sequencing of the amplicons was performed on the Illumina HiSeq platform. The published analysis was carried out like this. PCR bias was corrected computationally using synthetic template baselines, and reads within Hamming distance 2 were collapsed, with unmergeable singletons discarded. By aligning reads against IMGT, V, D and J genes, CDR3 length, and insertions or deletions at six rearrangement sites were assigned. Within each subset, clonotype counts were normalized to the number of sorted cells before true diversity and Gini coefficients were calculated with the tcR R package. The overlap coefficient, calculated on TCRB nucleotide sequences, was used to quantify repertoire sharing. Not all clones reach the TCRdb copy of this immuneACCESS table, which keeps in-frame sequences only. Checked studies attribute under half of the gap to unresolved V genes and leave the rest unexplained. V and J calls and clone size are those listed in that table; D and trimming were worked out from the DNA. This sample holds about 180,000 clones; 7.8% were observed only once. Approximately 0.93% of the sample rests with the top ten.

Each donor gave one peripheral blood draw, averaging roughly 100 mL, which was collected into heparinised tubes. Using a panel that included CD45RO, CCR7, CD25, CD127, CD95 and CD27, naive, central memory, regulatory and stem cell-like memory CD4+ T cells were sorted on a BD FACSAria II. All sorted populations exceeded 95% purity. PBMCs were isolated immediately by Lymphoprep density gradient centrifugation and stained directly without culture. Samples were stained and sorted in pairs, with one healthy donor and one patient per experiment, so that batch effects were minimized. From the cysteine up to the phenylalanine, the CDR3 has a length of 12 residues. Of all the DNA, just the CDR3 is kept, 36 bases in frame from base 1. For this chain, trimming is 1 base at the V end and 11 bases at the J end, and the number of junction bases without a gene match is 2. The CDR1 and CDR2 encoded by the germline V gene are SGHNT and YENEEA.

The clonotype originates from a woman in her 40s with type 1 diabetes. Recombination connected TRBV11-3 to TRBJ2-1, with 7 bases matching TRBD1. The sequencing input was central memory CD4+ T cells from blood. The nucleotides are TGTGCCAGCAGCTTAGGGGGACAGAAGCAGTTCTTC. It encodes CASSLGGQKQFF.